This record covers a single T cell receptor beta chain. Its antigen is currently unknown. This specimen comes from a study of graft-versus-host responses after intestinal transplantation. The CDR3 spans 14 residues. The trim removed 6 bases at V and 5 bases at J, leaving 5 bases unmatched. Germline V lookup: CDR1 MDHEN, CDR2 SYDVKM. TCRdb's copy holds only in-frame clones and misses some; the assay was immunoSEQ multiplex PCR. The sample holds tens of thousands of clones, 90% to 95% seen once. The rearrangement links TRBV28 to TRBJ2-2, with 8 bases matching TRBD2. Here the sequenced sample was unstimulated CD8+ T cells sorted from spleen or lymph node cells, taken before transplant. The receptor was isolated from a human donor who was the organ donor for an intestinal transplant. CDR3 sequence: CASRLAGRTGELFF. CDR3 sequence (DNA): TGTGCCAGCAGGTTAGCGGGAAGGACCGGGGAGCTGTTTTTT. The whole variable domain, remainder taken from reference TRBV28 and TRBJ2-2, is DVKVTQSSRYLVKRTGEKVFLECVQDMDHENMFWYRQDPGLGLRLIYFSYDVKMKEKGDIPEGYSVSREKKERFSLILESASTNQTSMYLCASRLAGRTGELFFGEGSRLTVL.